The text below deals with one T cell receptor (beta chain). Its antigen is currently unknown. Genomic DNA per cell subset filled all wells of several immunoSEQ plates. Clones were sequenced by immunoSEQ multiplex PCR, and TCRdb holds only the in-frame ones, with some missing. The sample holds about 990,000 clones, around 78% seen once. The data were obtained in a study of shared clonotypes between healthy human individuals. Background on the study: A couple of women and three men aged 18 to 49 served as donors. General study points: Clonotypes shared by all four donors outscored non-shared clonotypes in generation probability. Sequencing depth was predicted to influence how clonotypes are shared among donors.

This CDR3 comprises 15 residues. CDR1 is SGHRS and CDR2 is YFSETQ in the germline V gene. V dropped 4 bases and J dropped 8; count of bases not matched to a gene: 12. The sequence derives from a man younger than 30 in good health. Some clones in this sample may be carry-over from other donors' samples. Material for sequencing was memory CD4+ T cells from PBMCs. Subset in this sample: CD45RA-negative fraction. The chain links TRBV5-1 to TRBJ2-1, with 7 positions matching TRBD1. CDR3 nucleotide sequence: TGCGCCAGCAGCCCAGGGGGAACGGTCCTAGATGAGCAGTTCTTC. Its protein product is CASSPGGTVLDEQFF. The entire variable domain, with the rest obtained from reference TRBV5-1 and TRBJ2-1, is as follows: KAGVTQTPRYLIKTRGQQVTLSCSPISGHRSVSWYQQTPGQGLQFLFEYFSETQRNKGNFPGRFSGRQFSNSRSEMNVSTLELGDSALYLCASSPGGTVLDEQFFGPGTRLTVL.